The rows below give T cell receptor beta chains drawn from one sample of a study of T cells expressing NK-cell markers. One entry per CDR3 protein, without DNA, is what TCRdb gives after re-calling the 5' RACE reads. In total, the table holds about 160,000 distinct CDR3 sequences. The sample was blood T cells: a sorted CD56 or NKG2C T cell subset, CD4+ or CD8+ T cells, or bulk PBMC T cells (not recorded which). All receptors come from a woman aged 18 to 75 in good health. CDR3s include the opening cysteine and the closing phenylalanine or tryptophan. Each record gives: V gene, J gene, CDR3 protein.

>TRBV12-3/TRBV12-4|TRBJ2-2
CASRLTEYTGELFF
>TRBV20-1|TRBJ1-1
CSAANNLEAFF
>TRBV4-2|TRBJ2-7
CASSHPGQGFPYEQYF
>TRBV4-1|TRBJ2-3
CASSRNPPVLQADTQYF
>TRBV19|TRBJ2-2
CASHMPGPWAGELFF
>TRBV5-1|TRBJ1-2
CASSLDSMDDYGYTF
>TRBV28|TRBJ2-1
CASSLMPLGQYSYNEQFF
>TRBV12-3/TRBV12-4|TRBJ1-4
CASSTQGDEKLFF
>TRBV7-9|TRBJ1-4
CASSLGRGTNEKLFF
>TRBV14|TRBJ2-6
CASSQGRALSGANVLTF
>TRBV10-3|TRBJ2-1
CAISEYGTSFVNEQFF
>TRBV6-6|TRBJ1-1
CASGDRMNTEAFF
>TRBV5-1|TRBJ2-1
CASSLEASGTSYNEQFF
>TRBV9|TRBJ1-1
CASSPTQGRGGTEAFF
>TRBV20-1|TRBJ2-1
CSAIPGRQAYNEQFF
>TRBV29-1|TRBJ1-1
CSVRGALNTEAFF
>TRBV11-2|TRBJ2-5
CASSPTLGQLFQETQYF
>TRBV4-1|TRBJ1-4
CASSHGQLNEKLFF
>TRBV5-1|TRBJ2-2
CASSLDLFSNTGELFF
>TRBV9|TRBJ1-5
CASSVGTVNQPQHF
>TRBV25-1|TRBJ2-7
CASSEDYEQYF
>TRBV12-3/TRBV12-4|TRBJ2-3
CASSPAGRGTDTQYF
>TRBV2|TRBJ2-1
CASSEAPRGEQFF
>TRBV6-1|TRBJ2-4
CASSGKLDRKNIQYF
>TRBV4-1|TRBJ2-7
CASSQDNLRGLAYEQYF
>TRBV27|TRBJ2-2
CASSLFPSGGAGELFF
>TRBV5-1|TRBJ2-5
CASSPRFSGGAIKETQYF
>TRBV6-1|TRBJ2-7
CASRADRGGNYEQYF
>TRBV20-1|TRBJ1-5
CSARVTGSNQPQHF